This TCR beta chain comes out of a study of T cell changes during pregnancy in multiple sclerosis. Assay: immunoSEQ multiplex PCR; the TCRdb copy retains only in-frame clones and omits some. The sample records more than 55,000 clones, approximately 89% being singletons. V was pared by 5 bases and J by 9 bases, with 5 bases of the junction left unmatched. CDR3 length: 12 residues. Germline CDR1 reads SEHNR; CDR2 reads FQNEAQ (reference sequence). This material consisted of peripheral blood, taken after pregnancy. The V gene is TRBV7-9, the J gene TRBJ1-1; 8 nucleotides match TRBD1. The sequence was collected from a female donor with multiple sclerosis, enrolled in a pregnancy study. The CDR3 loop is CASSRQGTKAFF. The CDR3, as DNA: TGTGCCAGCAGCCGACAGGGGACAAAAGCTTTCTTT.